This T cell receptor (beta chain) was obtained from a study of beta chain features in type 1 diabetes. A single heparinised draw of about 100 mL on average was taken per donor. In regard to this clone: Its target is not known.

Study results and limitations: Significant though moderate, a shortening of TCRB CDR3s appeared in all four CD4+ subsets of Type 1 diabetes patients.

CDR1 and CDR2 from the germline V gene are SGHDN and FVKESK. This CDR3 is built from 16 residues. V was shortened by 4 bases and J by 4 bases, with 19 bases between the two germline ends. Investigators reverse transcribed all isolated RNA, so they sequenced expressed TCRB transcripts. Using immunoSEQ multiplex PCR, the repertoire was profiled, and TCRdb retains in-frame clones only, with some absent. The table includes 250,000 to 300,000 clones, roughly 25% detected once. The sequence was obtained from a woman in her twenties or thirties with type 1 diabetes. What was sequenced was naive CD4+ T cells from blood. The chain has TRBV14 and TRBJ2-5; D perhaps matches TRBD2 (5 bases). CDR3 amino acids: CASSLKWPSRGETQYF. The CDR3 DNA is TGTGCCAGCAGCCTTAAGTGGCCCTCTCGGGGAGAGACCCAGTACTTC.